Below are 25 T cell receptor beta chains sequenced from a single sample in a study of beta chain features in type 1 diabetes. The sequenced template was cDNA made from the entire isolated RNA. Using immunoSEQ multiplex PCR, the repertoire was profiled, and TCRdb retains in-frame clones only, with some absent. Found here are some 40,000 clones, approximately 49% of them singletons; the top ten hold around 0.78%. The sequencing sample was made of central memory CD4+ T cells from blood. These receptors were obtained from a woman younger than 30 in good health.

The chain recombines TRBV18 with TRBJ2-6, with D unclear. V shed 2 bases and J shed 0 bases, with 8 bases lying between them. In germline, CDR1 is KGHSH, CDR2 LQKENI. The CDR3 contains 16 residues. This chain's CDR3 is CASSPSTDSGANVLTF. The CDR3 DNA reads TGTGCCAGCTCACCAAGCACCGACTCTGGGGCCAACGTCCTGACTTTC.

This rearrangement joins TRBV7-2 to TRBJ2-5; 7 bases map to TRBD2. Per germline, CDR1 SGHTA and CDR2 FQGNSA. CDR3 size: 14 residues. J gave up 9 bases and V 2 bases, and 9 bases lay outside the gene matches. In nucleotides, the CDR3 is TGTGCCAGCAGCTTATCCCCCCGTCGGGGGGCCCAGTACTTC. It specifies CASSLSPRRGAQYF.

This clone appeared a few times. The V call is TRBV7-8, the J call TRBJ2-1, with 8 bases fitting TRBD1. V was clipped by 4 bases and J by 14 bases; unmatched bases: 13. Germline lookup yields CDR1 SGHVS and CDR2 FQNEAQ. This CDR3 is built from 14 residues. The CDR3 sequence is CASSSQGGDRLKFF. For the CDR3, the DNA is TGTGCCAGCAGCTCACAGGGGGGAGACAGGTTGAAGTTCTTC.

In nucleotides, the CDR3 is TGTGCCAGCAGCTCCAGCGGGGGGAATTCCCGGGAGCTGTTTTTT. Translated, it gives CASSSSGGNSRELFF. V usage is TRBV6-5 and J usage is TRBJ2-2; 9 bases line up with TRBD2. The germline CDR1 and CDR2 sequences are MNHEY and SVGAGI. V shed 6 bases and J 9 bases; nucleotides not matched to a gene: 11. This CDR3 region has 15 residues.

The chain's CDR3 is CASKQGDQPQHF. Written as DNA, the CDR3 is TGTGCCAGCAAACAGGGTGATCAGCCCCAGCATTTT. This sequence joins TRBV6-5 and TRBJ1-5; tentative D call: TRBD1 (6 bases). The CDR3 runs 12 residues. Germline assignment: CDR1 MNHEY and CDR2 SVGAGI. Trimming took 7 bases from V and 5 from J, leaving 9 bases between them.

The genes are TRBV7-3 and TRBJ2-2; 8 positions match TRBD1. Germline CDR1 reads SGHTA; CDR2 reads FQGTGA. The CDR3 spans 14 residues. Trimming at V came to 6 bases and at J to 4 bases, leaving 4 bases not matched to a gene. The CDR3 sequence is CASRGQASTGELFF. The CDR3 nucleotides read TGTGCCAGCAGGGGACAGGCTTCCACCGGGGAGCTGTTTTTT.

The CDR3, as DNA: TGCGCCAGCAGCGGCGGACAGGGGGACTATGGCTACACCTTC. This sequence encodes CASSGGQGDYGYTF. The rearrangement joins TRBV5-1 to TRBJ1-2; TRBD1 matches 10 bases. CDR1 and CDR2 (germline): SGHRS, YFSETQ. CDR3 length: 14 amino acids. Unmatched junction bases numbered 3, after V lost 4 bases and J lost 3 bases.

The chain carries TRBV5-6 and TRBJ1-2; D call uncertain. Trimming cost V 3 bases and J 4 bases, with 10 bases left between them. The CDR3 runs to 13 residues. Germline V gene data show CDR1 as SGHDT and CDR2 as YYEEEE. The DNA of the CDR3 is TGTGCCAGCAGCTGGTCGGAGGGCTATGGCTACACCTTC. The encoded protein is CASSWSEGYGYTF.

This clone was detected ten times or more. V usage is TRBV5-1 and J usage is TRBJ1-4; no reliable D call. V gave up 4 bases and J gave up 3 bases, with 10 bases separating them. The V gene's germline CDR1 is SGHRS and CDR2 YFSETQ. The CDR3 is 14 amino acids. CDR3 loop: CASSEDGANEKLFF. The CDR3 DNA follows: TGCGCCAGCAGCGAAGACGGGGCTAATGAAAAACTGTTTTTT.

There are a few counts of this clone. The rearrangement joins TRBV30 to TRBJ1-3, with TRBD1 matching 7 bases. After removal of 5 bases from V and 2 bases from J, the junction contained 6 bases not matched to a gene. The CDR3 spans 14 residues. CDR1 is GTSNPN and CDR2 is SVGIG in the germline V gene (reference sequence). CDR3 region: CAWDTGTAGNTIYF. The CDR3 bases are TGTGCCTGGGATACCGGGACAGCTGGAAACACCATATATTTT.

This clone came up a few times. The chain is built from TRBV5-1 and TRBJ2-2, with D perhaps matching TRBD2 (7 bases). Trimming stripped 7 bases from V and 4 bases from J, with 17 bases between. Germline assignment: CDR1 SGHRS and CDR2 YFSETQ. The CDR3 has 15 amino acids. In DNA, the CDR3 is TGCGCCAGCTCCTTGGGGGGGCGCAGCACCGGGGAGCTGTTTTTT. It yields the protein CASSLGGRSTGELFF.

This clone occurred once. The chain's CDR3 is CASSPGRGGRYNEQFF. The CDR3 region has the DNA TGTGCCAGCAGCCCCGGGCGTGGCGGGAGGTATAATGAGCAGTTCTTC. The chain uses TRBV7-8 and TRBJ2-1; the match to TRBD2 covers 8 bases. Germline loops: CDR1 SGHVS, CDR2 FQNEAQ. CDR3 size: 16 residues. The V segment lost 5 bases and the J segment 7 bases; nucleotides outside the gene matches: 13.

V is TRBV5-6 and J is TRBJ2-2, with 12 bases lining up with TRBD2. This CDR3 has 16 residues. CDR1 SGHDT and CDR2 YYEEEE come from the germline V gene. V shed 3 bases and J 7 bases; nucleotides not matched to a gene: 7. CDR3 in DNA: TGTGCCAGCAGCTCCCCGACTAGCGGGGGACTCGGGGAGCTGTTTTTT. Translating gives CASSSPTSGGLGELFF.

This clone showed up just a few times. This sequence joins TRBV18 and TRBJ1-1, with 7 bases matching TRBD1. Per germline, CDR1 KGHSH and CDR2 LQKENI. CDR3 length: 14 residues. J gave up 3 bases and V 2 bases, and 3 bases lay outside the gene matches. The chain's CDR3 is CASSPSGGHTEAFF. Written as DNA, the CDR3 is TGTGCCAGCTCACCATCAGGGGGGCACACTGAAGCTTTCTTT.

V gene TRBV19 combines with J gene TRBJ1-1; the D gene is possibly TRBD1 (5 bases). CDR1 LNHDA and CDR2 SQIVND come from the germline V gene (reference sequence). This CDR3 is built from 16 residues. V shed 1 base and J shed 1 base, with 13 bases lying between them. CDR3 nucleotides: TGTGCCAGTAGTATAGCCTCCCGGGGGACGAACACTGAAGCTTTCTTT. Protein: CASSIASRGTNTEAFF. The complete variable domain, with remaining parts taken from reference TRBV19 and TRBJ1-1, reads DGGITQSPKYLFRKEGQNVTLSCEQNLNHDAMYWYRQDPGQGLRLIYYSQIVNDFQKGDIAEGYSVSREKKESFPLTVTSAQKNPTAFYLCASSIASRGTNTEAFFGQGTRLTVV.

This sequence joins TRBV6-1 and TRBJ2-7, with 10 bases identical to TRBD1. Germline CDR1 MNHNS, CDR2 SASEGT. This CDR3 has 15 amino acids. V was pared by 6 bases and J by 0 bases, with 5 bases of the junction left unmatched. The CDR3 loop reads CASRETGGASYEQYF. CDR3 sequence (DNA): TGTGCCAGCAGAGAGACAGGGGGCGCCTCCTACGAGCAGTACTTC.

The chain carries TRBV5-4 and TRBJ2-1; perhaps TRBD2 as D (5 bases). The CDR3 totals 14 residues. CDR1 is SGHNT, CDR2 YYREEE, per germline (reference sequence). Trimming took 0 bases from V and 9 from J, leaving 13 bases between them. CDR3 DNA: TGTGCCAGCAGCTTGGGCGTTGGAGGAGGTGAGCAGTTCTTC. Its protein is CASSLGVGGGEQFF.

This sequence joins TRBV6-1 and TRBJ2-2; TRBD2 might be the D (6 bases). CDR3 length equals 14 residues. The germline V and J ends were trimmed by 3 bases and 6 bases, with 11 bases remaining between them. CDR1 and CDR2 (germline): MNHNS, SASEGT. CDR3: CASSEAREAGELFF. The CDR3 DNA reads TGTGCCAGCAGTGAGGCCAGGGAGGCCGGGGAGCTGTTTTTT.

This clone was seen a few times. The J gene is TRBJ2-1, the V gene TRBV5-1; D possibly corresponds to TRBD2 (5 bases). This CDR3 region has 12 residues. Germline CDR1 reads SGHRS; CDR2 reads YFSETQ. V dropped 0 bases and J dropped 7 bases, with 5 bases sitting between them. The CDR3 DNA sequence: TGCGCCAGCAGCTTGGCGGGGAATGAGCAGTTCTTC. This codes for CASSLAGNEQFF.

There are a few counts of this clone. The J gene is TRBJ2-7, the V gene TRBV5-4; 8 bases are a match to TRBD2. V lost 0 bases and J lost 7; bases outside the gene matches: 9. This CDR3 region has 15 residues. Germline-derived CDR1 and CDR2 are SGHNT and YYREEE (reference sequence). The CDR3 loop is CASSLGRGGLREQYF. Written as DNA, the CDR3 is TGTGCCAGCAGCTTGGGTCGGGGGGGCCTCAGGGAGCAGTACTTC.

The chain is built from TRBV7-6 and TRBJ2-5; TRBD2 matches at 14 bases. The V gene's germline CDR1 is SGHVS and CDR2 FNYEAQ. Trimming cost V 5 bases and J 7 bases; bases outside gene matches: 6. CDR3 length equals 15 residues. The chain's CDR3 is CASSRDGTSGGTQYF. Here the CDR3 DNA reads TGTGCCAGCAGCCGCGACGGGACTAGCGGGGGGACCCAGTACTTC.

This clone occurred once. This rearrangement joins TRBV29-1 to TRBJ2-7, with TRBD1 matching 8 bases. Germline assignment: CDR1 SQVTM and CDR2 ANQGSEA. The length of the CDR3 is 18 residues. The V and J ends lost 0 bases and 7 bases, in that order; junction bases with no gene match: 20. CDR3 nucleotide sequence: TGCAGCGTTGAAGAATCGAGGACAGGGTTCATGTTTGGGGGGGAGCAGTACTTC. The encoded protein is CSVEESRTGFMFGGEQYF.

This clone has only a few counts. This chain connects TRBV6-6 to TRBJ1-4, with 7 nucleotides matching TRBD1. The CDR3 loop spans 14 amino acids. The V gene's germline CDR1 is MNHNY and CDR2 SVGAGI (reference sequence). With V trimmed by 8 bases and J by 4 bases, 7 bases remained unmatched. CDR3: CASSTNRGNEKLFF. CDR3 coding DNA: TGTGCCAGCTCCACGAACAGGGGTAATGAAAAACTGTTTTTT.

The V gene is TRBV2, the J gene TRBJ2-5; 9 bases match TRBD2. This CDR3 comprises 13 residues. Trimming cost V 7 bases and J 6 bases; bases outside gene matches: 6. Germline CDR1 and CDR2: SNHLY and FYNNEI. CDR3 protein: CASTGGTSQTQYF. CDR3 bases: TGTGCCAGCACCGGAGGGACTAGCCAGACCCAGTACTTC.

The chain employs TRBV2 and TRBJ2-2, with 11 bases aligning to TRBD2. Germline V gene sequence: CDR1 SNHLY, CDR2 FYNNEI. CDR3 length: 16 amino acids. V shed 4 bases and J 4 bases; nucleotides not matched to a gene: 5. CDR3 coding DNA: TGTGCCAGCAGTGGGGTAGCGGGAGGGAGCACCGGGGAGCTGTTTTTT. This translates into CASSGVAGGSTGELFF.